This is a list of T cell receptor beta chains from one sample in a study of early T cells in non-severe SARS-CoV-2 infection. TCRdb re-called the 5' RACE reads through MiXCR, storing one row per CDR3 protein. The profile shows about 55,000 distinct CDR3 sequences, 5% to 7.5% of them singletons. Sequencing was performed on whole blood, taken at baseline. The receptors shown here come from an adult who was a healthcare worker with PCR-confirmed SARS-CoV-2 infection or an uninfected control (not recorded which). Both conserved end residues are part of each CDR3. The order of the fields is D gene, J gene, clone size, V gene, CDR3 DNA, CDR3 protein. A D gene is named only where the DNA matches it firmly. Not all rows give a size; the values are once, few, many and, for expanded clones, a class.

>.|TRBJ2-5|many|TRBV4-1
TGCGCCAGCAGCCAAGATTCGGGGACGCATCAAGAGACCCAGTACTTC
CASSQDSGTHQETQYF
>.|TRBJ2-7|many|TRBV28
TGTGCCAGCAGTCTGACTCTACAGGGAACTTTCTCCTACGAGCAGTACTTC
CASSLTLQGTFSYEQYF
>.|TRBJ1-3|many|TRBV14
TGTGCCAGCAGCCAAGATGGATGGGTATCTGGAAACACCATATATTTT
CASSQDGWVSGNTIYF
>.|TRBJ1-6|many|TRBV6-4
TGTGCCATCCTGGGGGCGTATTATAATTCACCCCTCCACTTT
CAILGAYYNSPLHF
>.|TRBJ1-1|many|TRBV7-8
TGTGCCAGCAGCCCCCCTCGGTACACTGAAGCTTTCTTT
CASSPPRYTEAFF
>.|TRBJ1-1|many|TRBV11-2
TGTGCCAGCAGCCGTGGGAAGGAGGTGGACACTGAAGCTTTCTTT
CASSRGKEVDTEAFF
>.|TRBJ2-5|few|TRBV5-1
TGCGCCAGCAGCTTGGCCATCGGGTCCTCCCAAGAGACCCAGTACTTC
CASSLAIGSSQETQYF
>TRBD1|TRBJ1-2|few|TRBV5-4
TGTGCCAGCAGCTTGGACAGGGGGTTTATCTATGGCTACACCTTC
CASSLDRGFIYGYTF
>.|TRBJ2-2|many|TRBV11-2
TGTGCCAGCAGCTTGAGGGGGGCTAGCGGCACCGGGGAGCTGTTTTTT
CASSLRGASGTGELFF
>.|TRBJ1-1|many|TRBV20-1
TGCAGTGTTACCCGGGCTGAAGCTTTCTTT
CSVTRAEAFF
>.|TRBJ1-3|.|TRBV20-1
TGCAGTGCCCTCGTTCCTGGAAACACCATATATTTT
CSALVPGNTIYF
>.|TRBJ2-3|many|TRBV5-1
TGCGCCAGCAGCTTGGATCTCCAGGGCCTATCAGACCGCACAGATACGCAGTATTTT
CASSLDLQGLSDRTDTQYF
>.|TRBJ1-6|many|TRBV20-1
TGCAGTGCTAGCTTTAGGGACGGTTCACCCCTCCACTTT
CSASFRDGSPLHF
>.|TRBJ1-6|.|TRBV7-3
TGTGCCAGCAGCTTAGCTACAGGGCGTAATTCACCCCTCCACTTT
CASSLATGRNSPLHF
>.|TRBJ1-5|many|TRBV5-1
TGCGCCAGCAGCTTGGCGTCCGGGATCAATCAGCCCCAGCATTTT
CASSLASGINQPQHF
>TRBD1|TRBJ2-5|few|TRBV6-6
TGTGCCAGCAGTTACCATAGGGGGCGCAAAGAGACCCAGTACTTC
CASSYHRGRKETQYF
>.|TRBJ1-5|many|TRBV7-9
TGTGCCAGCAGCTCGAGCACAGGTAGCAATCAGCCCCAGCATTTT
CASSSSTGSNQPQHF
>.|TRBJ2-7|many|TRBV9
TGTGCCAGCAGCGTTGCATACGGGAAATACGAGCAGTACTTC
CASSVAYGKYEQYF
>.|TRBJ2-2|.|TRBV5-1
TGCGCCAGCAGCTTGCAAGGGAACACCGGGGAGCTGTTTTTT
CASSLQGNTGELFF
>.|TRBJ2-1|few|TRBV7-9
TGTGCCAGCAGCTTAAGGAACAATGAGCAGTTCTTC
CASSLRNNEQFF
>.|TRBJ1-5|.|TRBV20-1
TGCAGTGCCCAAAGACAGGACATGTATCAGCCCCAGCATTTT
CSAQRQDMYQPQHF
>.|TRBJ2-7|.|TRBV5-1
TGCGCCAGCAGCCAGGGGCCCCTCCCATCCTACGAGCAGTACTTC
CASSQGPLPSYEQYF
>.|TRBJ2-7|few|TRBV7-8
TGTGCCAGCAGCCCCTCCGGGCGGAAGGGAACCTACGAGCAGTACTTC
CASSPSGRKGTYEQYF
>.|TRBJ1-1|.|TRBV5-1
TGCGCCAGCAGGGAGGATTCCCTAGGGGGTCCTGAAGCTTTCTTT
CASREDSLGGPEAFF
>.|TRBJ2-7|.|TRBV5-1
TGCGCCAGCAGCTTGGCACAGGGCTACGAGCAGTACTTC
CASSLAQGYEQYF
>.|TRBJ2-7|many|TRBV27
TGTGCCAGCAGCCCATACGGGGGCATCTACGAGCAGTACTTC
CASSPYGGIYEQYF
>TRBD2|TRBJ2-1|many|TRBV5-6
TGTGCCAGCAGCTTGTCGCCTAGCGGGTCCCAAGGCCAGGGGTTCTTC
CASSLSPSGSQGQGFF
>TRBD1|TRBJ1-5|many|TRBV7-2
TGTGCCAGCAGCGCCGGGACAGGGGGCGCAGATCAGCCCCAGTTTTTT
CASSAGTGGADQPQFF
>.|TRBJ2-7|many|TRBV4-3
TGCGCCAGCAGCCAAGAATGGGGACCCACTTACGAGCAGTACTTC
CASSQEWGPTYEQYF
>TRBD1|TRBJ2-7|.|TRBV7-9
TGTGCCAGCAGCTTAGCGGCCCTCTTCGGGACAGGGGTCCACGAGCAGTACTTC
CASSLAALFGTGVHEQYF
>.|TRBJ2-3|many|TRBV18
TGTGCCAGCTCACCACCCCAGCACGGCACAGATACGCAGTATTTT
CASSPPQHGTDTQYF
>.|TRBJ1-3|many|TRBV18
TGTGCCAGCTCAAACAGCGGAAACACCATATATTTT
CASSNSGNTIYF
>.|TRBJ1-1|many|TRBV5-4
TGTGCCAGCAGTCGAGGCGACCGCCTAATGCGCAAAGAAGCTTTCTTT
CASSRGDRLMRKEAFF
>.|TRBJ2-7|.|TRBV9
TGTGCCAGCAGCGTAGCGGCAGGGGCATACTACGAGCAGTACTTC
CASSVAAGAYYEQYF
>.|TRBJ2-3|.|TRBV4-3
TGCGCCAGCACCCCGAGGAGGTATTCAGATACGCAGTATTTT
CASTPRRYSDTQYF
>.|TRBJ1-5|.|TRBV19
TGTGCCAGTACCCTTGACAGTTTTAGGAATCAGCCCCAGCATTTT
CASTLDSFRNQPQHF
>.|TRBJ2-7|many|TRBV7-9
TGTGCCAGCAGCTCCCTGCGGAGCTCCTACGAGCAGTACTTC
CASSSLRSSYEQYF
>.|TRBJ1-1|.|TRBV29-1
TGCAGCGTTGACGGGGGCAACACTGAAGCTTTCTTT
CSVDGGNTEAFF
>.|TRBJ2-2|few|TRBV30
TGTGCCTGGAGGAGAGGCACGAACACCGGGGAGCTGTTTTTT
CAWRRGTNTGELFF
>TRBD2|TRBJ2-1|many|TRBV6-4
TGTGCCAGCAGTGAGGCTAGCGGGGGGGCGGATGAGCAGTTCTTC
CASSEASGGADEQFF
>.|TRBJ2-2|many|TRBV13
TGTGCCAGCAGCTTACAGTACACCGGGGAGCTGTTTTTT
CASSLQYTGELFF
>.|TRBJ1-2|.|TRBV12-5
TGTGCTAGTGGTCTCCCTGGCATTGGGAACACCTTC
CASGLPGIGNTF
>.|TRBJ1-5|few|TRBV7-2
TGTGCCAGCAGCTCGATCCCCGATCAGCCCCAGCATTTT
CASSSIPDQPQHF
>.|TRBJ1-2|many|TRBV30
TGTGCCTGGAGTGTCGGGAATGGCTACACCTTC
CAWSVGNGYTF
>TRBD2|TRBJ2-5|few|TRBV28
TGTGCCAGCAGTTCCCTAGCGGGGGGAGGTGAGACCCAGTACTTC
CASSSLAGGGETQYF
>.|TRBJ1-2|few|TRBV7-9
TGTGCCAGCACGAAGACAGGCCGGCTATTAGGCTACACCTTC
CASTKTGRLLGYTF
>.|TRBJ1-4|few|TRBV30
TGTGCCTGGAGTGTACGGGGGCGAATAATCGAGCAACTGTTTTTT
CAWSVRGRIIEQLFF
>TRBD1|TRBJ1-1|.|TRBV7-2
TGTGCCAGCAGCCCACAGGGGTGGAACACTGAAGCTTTCTTT
CASSPQGWNTEAFF
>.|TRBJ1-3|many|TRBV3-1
TGTGCCAGCAGCCAAAGGACAGTCCGAAACACCATATATTTT
CASSQRTVRNTIYF
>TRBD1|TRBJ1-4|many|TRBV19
TGTGCCAGGAGGGGGCGACTGTTTTTT
CARRGRLFF
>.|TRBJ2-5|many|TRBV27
TGTGCCAGCAGTCCCAGCAAACGTAGCGGGACAGGAGGGACCCAGTACTTC
CASSPSKRSGTGGTQYF
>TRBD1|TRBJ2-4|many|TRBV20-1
TGCAGTGCGGGACAGGGTGGGGGCATTCAGTACTTC
CSAGQGGGIQYF
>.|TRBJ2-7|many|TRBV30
TGTGCCTGGAGTCCCGGGACCCCCGGGCTCCACGAGCAGTACTTC
CAWSPGTPGLHEQYF
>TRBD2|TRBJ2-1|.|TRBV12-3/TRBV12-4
TGTGCCAGCAGTTTTTCCAGCGGGGGGTACAATGAGCAGTTCTTC
CASSFSSGGYNEQFF